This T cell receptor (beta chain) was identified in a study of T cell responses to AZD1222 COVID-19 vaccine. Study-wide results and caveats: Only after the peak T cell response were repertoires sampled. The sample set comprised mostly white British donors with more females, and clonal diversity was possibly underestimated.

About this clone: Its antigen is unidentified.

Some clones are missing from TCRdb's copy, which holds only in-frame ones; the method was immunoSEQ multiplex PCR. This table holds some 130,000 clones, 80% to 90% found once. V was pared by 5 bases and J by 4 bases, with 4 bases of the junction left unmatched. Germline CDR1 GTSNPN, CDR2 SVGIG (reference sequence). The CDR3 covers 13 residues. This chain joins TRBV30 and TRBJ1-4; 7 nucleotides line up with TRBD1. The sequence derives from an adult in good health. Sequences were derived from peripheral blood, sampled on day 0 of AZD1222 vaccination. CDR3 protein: CAWSGQFNEKLFF. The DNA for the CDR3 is TGTGCCTGGTCGGGACAGTTTAATGAAAAACTGTTTTTT.